Detailed here is one T cell receptor beta chain. The germline gives CDR1 MNHNY, CDR2 SVGAGI (reference sequence). Trimming pared 6 bases from V and 2 bases from J, leaving 15 bases between. CDR3 length: 15 amino acids. This sample was taken from a study of shared T cell receptors in the human thymus. The assay was immunoSEQ multiplex PCR, and TCRdb's table has in-frame clones only and misses some. The table records under 850,000 clones, around 87% of them present only once. These data also featured in a second study, about human thymus T cells. That investigation notes: Corrective surgery for congenital heart defects was being performed on the healthy Finnish infants who served as donors. From resections taken during corrective heart surgery, the thymus tissue was obtained. Use of V and J genes seemed skewed within the thymic and blood repertoires. Related research examined unrelated individuals and reported that their thymic repertoires overlapped highly.

The TCR was taken from a boy less than two years old with a congenital heart defect. Sequencing used thymocytes. The rearrangement uses TRBV6-6 and TRBJ2-3; D perhaps matches TRBD1 (6 bases). The CDR3 here is CASSRTAQITDTQYF. CDR3 DNA: TGTGCCAGCAGCCGGACAGCGCAGATCACAGATACGCAGTATTTT.